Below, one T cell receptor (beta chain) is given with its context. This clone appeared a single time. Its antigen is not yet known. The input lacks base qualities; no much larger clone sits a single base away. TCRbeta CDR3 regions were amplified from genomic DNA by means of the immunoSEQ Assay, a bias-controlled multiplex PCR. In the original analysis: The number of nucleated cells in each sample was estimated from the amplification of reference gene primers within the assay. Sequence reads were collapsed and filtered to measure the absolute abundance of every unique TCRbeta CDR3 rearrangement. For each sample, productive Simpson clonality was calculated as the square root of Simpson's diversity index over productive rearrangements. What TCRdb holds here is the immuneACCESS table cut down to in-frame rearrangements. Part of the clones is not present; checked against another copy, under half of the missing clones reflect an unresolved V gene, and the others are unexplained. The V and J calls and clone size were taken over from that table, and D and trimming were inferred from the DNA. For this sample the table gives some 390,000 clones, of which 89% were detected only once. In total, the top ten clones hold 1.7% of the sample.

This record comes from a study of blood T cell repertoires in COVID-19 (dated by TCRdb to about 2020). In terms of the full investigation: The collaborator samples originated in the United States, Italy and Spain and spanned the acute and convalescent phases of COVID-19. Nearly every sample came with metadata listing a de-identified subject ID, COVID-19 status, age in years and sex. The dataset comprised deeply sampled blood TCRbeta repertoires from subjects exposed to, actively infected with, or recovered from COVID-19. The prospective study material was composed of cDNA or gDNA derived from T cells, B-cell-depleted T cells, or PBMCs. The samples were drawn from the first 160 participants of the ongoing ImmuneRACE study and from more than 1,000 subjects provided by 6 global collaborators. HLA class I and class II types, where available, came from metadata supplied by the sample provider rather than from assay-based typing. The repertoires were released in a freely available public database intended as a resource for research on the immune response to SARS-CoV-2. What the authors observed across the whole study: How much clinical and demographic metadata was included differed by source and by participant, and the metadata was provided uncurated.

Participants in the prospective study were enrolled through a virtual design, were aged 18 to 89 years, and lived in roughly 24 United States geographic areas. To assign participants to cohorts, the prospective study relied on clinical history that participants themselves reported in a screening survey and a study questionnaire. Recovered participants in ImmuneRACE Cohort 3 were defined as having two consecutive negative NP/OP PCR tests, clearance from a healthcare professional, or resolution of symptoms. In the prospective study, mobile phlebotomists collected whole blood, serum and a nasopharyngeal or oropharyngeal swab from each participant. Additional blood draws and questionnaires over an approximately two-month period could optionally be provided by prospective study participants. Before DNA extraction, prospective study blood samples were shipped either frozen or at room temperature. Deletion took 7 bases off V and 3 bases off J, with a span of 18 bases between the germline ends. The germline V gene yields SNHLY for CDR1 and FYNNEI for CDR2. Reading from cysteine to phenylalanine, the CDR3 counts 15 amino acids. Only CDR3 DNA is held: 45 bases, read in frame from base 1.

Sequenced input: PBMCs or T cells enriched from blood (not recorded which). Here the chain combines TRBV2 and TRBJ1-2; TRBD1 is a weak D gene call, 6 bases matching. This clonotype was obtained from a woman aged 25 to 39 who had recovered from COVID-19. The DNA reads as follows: TGTGCCAGCATCGCACAGGGAGGGCTCTACTATGGCTACACCTTC. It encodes CASIAQGGLYYGYTF. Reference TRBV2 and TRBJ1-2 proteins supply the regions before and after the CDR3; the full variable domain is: EPEVTQTPSHQVTQMGQEVILRCVPISNHLYFYWYRQILGQKVEFLVSFYNNEISEKSEIFDDQFSVERPDGSNFTLKIRSTKLEDSAMYFCASIAQGGLYYGYTFGSGTRLTVV.